The clone carrying this T cell receptor (beta chain) was seen many times. The data are from a study of chronic HIV infection and antiretroviral therapy. V was pared by 2 bases and J by 1 base, with 8 bases between. This CDR3 has 14 amino acids. Germline V CDR1 and CDR2: LGHDT, YNNKEL (reference sequence). TCRdb used MiXCR to reprocess the 5' RACE reads, holding one entry per CDR3 protein. The data show around 31,000 distinct CDR3 sequences, roughly 9.1% seen once. The source of this sequence is an adult who had HIV and had not received antiretroviral therapy, or was an uninfected healthy control (not recorded which). The sequencing sample was made of peripheral blood. The V gene is TRBV3-1, the J gene TRBJ1-1; D not resolved. This CDR3 reads CASSQPTENTEAFF. The CDR3 DNA sequence: TGTGCCAGCAGCCAACCAACAGAGAACACTGAAGCTTTCTTT. Supplemented by reference TRBV3-1 and TRBJ1-1, the full variable domain reads DTAVSQTPKYLVTQMGNDKSIKCEQNLGHDTMYWYKQDSKKFLKIMFSYNNKELIINETVPNRFSPKSPDKAHLNLHINSLELGDSAVYFCASSQPTENTEAFFGQGTRLTVV.